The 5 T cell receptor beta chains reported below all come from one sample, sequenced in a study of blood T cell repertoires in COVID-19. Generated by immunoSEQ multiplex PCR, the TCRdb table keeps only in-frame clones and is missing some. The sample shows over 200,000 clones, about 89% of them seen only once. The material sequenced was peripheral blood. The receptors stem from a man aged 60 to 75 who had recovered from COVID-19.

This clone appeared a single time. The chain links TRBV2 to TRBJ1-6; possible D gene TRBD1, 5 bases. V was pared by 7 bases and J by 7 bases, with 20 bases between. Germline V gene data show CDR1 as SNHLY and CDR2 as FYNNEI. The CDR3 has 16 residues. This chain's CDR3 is CASNPQGAGPNSPLHF. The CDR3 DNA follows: TGTGCCAGCAACCCCCAAGGCGCAGGGCCGAATTCACCCCTCCACTTT.

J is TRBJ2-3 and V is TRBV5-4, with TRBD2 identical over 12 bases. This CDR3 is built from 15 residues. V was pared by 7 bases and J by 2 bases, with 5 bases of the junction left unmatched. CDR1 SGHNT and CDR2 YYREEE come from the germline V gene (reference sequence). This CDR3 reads CASSGTSGFTDTQYF. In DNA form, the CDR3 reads TGTGCCAGCTCCGGGACTAGCGGGTTCACAGATACGCAGTATTTT. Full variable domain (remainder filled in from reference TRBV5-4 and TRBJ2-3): ETGVTQSPTHLIKTRGQQVTLRCSSQSGHNTVSWYQQALGQGPQFIFQYYREEENGRGNFPPRFSGLQFPNYSSELNVNALELDDSALYLCASSGTSGFTDTQYFGPGTRLTVL.

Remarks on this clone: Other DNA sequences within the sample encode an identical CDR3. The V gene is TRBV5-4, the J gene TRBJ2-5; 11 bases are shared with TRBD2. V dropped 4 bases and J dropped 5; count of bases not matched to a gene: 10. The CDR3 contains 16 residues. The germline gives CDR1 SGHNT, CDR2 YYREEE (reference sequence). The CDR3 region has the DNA TGTGCCAGCAGCCTCGGGGTAGCGGGAGGGCAGGAGACCCAGTACTTC. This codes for CASSLGVAGGQETQYF. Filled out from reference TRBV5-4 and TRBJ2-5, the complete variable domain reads ETGVTQSPTHLIKTRGQQVTLRCSSQSGHNTVSWYQQALGQGPQFIFQYYREEENGRGNFPPRFSGLQFPNYSSELNVNALELDDSALYLCASSLGVAGGQETQYFGPGTRLLVL.

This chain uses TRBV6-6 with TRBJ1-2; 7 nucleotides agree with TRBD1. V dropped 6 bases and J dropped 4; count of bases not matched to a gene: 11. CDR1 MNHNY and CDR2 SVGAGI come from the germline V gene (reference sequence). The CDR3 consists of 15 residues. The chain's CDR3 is CASSRETGQTYGYTF. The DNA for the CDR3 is TGTGCCAGCAGCCGCGAGACAGGGCAAACCTATGGCTACACCTTC.

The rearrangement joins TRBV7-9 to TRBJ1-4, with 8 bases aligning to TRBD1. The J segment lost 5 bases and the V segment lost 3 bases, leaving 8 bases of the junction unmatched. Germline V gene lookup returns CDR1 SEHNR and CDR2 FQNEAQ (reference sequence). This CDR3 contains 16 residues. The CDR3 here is CASSLGRGQVNEKLFF. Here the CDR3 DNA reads TGTGCCAGCAGCTTGGGCCGGGGACAGGTGAATGAAAAACTGTTTTTT. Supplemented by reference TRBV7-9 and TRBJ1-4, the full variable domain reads DTGVSQNPRHKITKRGQNVTFRCDPISEHNRLYWYRQTLGQGPEFLTYFQNEAQLEKSRLLSDRFSAERPKGSFSTLEIQRTEQGDSAMYLCASSLGRGQVNEKLFFGSGTQLSVL.